The following is a T cell receptor beta chain sequence with its context. Its antigen remains unidentified. The data were obtained in a study of CD8+CD57+ T cells in acquired aplastic anemia. Study-level background: The DNA of sorted CD4+ and CD8+ cells averaged approximately 3.2 ug.

Findings of the study overall: The same twenty-nine CD8+ CDR3 sequences occurred in patients and in controls.

The CDR3 is 17 amino acids. Looked up from germline, CDR1 is SGHVS and CDR2 is FNYEAQ. J was trimmed by 5 bases and V by 1 base; bases with no gene match: 8. Both TCR beta VDJ combination and CDR3 sequence profiling were carried out. Genomic DNA was the template for this profiling. A single record per CDR3 protein comes from TCRdb applying MiXCR to the reads. Of about 190,000 distinct CDR3 sequences in the sample, around 50% were seen once. V and J are TRBV7-6 and TRBJ2-5; 12 bases are shared with TRBD2. The receptor was isolated from a human donor in good health, serving as a control. The sample comprised sorted CD4+, CD8+, or CD8+CD57+ T cells (not recorded which) from PBMCs. CDR3 DNA sequence: TGTGCCAGCAGCTTAGGCGCGAGGCTAGCGGGGGGGGAGACCCAGTACTTC. It translates to CASSLGARLAGGETQYF.